The TCR beta chain under discussion was sequenced for a study of blood T cell repertoires in COVID-19. At the level of the study: Nucleic acid was either cDNA or gDNA, and it came from T cells, B-cell-depleted T cells, or PBMCs.

Original analysis: Estimated nucleated cell counts came from reference gene primer amplification. TCRdb's copy holds only in-frame clones and misses some; the assay was immunoSEQ multiplex PCR. V and J calls and clone size are given by that table; D and trimming were obtained from the DNA. The table lists some 460,000 clones, around nine tenths of them singletons. V dropped 2 bases and J dropped 0; count of bases not matched to a gene: 4. The germline V gene has CDR1 ENHRY and CDR2 SYGVKD. The CDR3 is 16 residues long. Everyone who took part was roughly 18 to 89 years old, and they came from 20 to 25 US areas. Cohorts were determined from participant-reported clinical history.

The receptor's source is a woman younger than 35 with acute COVID-19. The sample was PBMCs or T cells enriched from blood (not recorded which). This chain links TRBV10-3 with TRBJ2-1, with 7 bases fitting TRBD1. The CDR3 spells CAISEPGQSSYNEQFF. CDR3 nucleotide sequence: TGTGCCATCAGTGAGCCGGGACAGAGCTCCTACAATGAGCAGTTCTTC.